Below, 10 T cell receptor beta chains from the same sample are listed, as sequenced in a study of T cell responses to AZD1222 COVID-19 vaccine (dated by TCRdb to the early 2020s). Explained via the paper, the time point label denotes: baseline before first vaccination. Library creation used the immunoSEQ multiplex PCR assay. TCRdb re-hosts the immuneACCESS table, in-frame sequences only. Its copies lack some clones; in the studies checked, an unresolved V gene accounts for under half of them, and the cause for the rest is not known. The sample has about 130,000 clones on record, 80% to 95% of them singletons. Around 3.3% of the sample lies in the top ten. Sequenced here: peripheral blood, sampled on day 0 of AZD1222 vaccination. These TCRs come from an adult in good health.

The count of this clone is one. This chain connects TRBV6-1 to TRBJ1-5; D unclear. The germline V gene encodes CDR1 MNHNS and CDR2 SASEGT. The V and J ends lost 1 base and 1 base respectively, with 8 bases between them. The CDR3 has 15 amino acids. The CDR3 DNA reads as TGTGCCAGCAGTGAAGTAAAGGGCAGCAATCAGCCCCAGCATTTT. Its translation: CASSEVKGSNQPQHF.

The chain is built from TRBV5-1 and TRBJ1-3; 8 bases line up with TRBD1. After removal of 4 bases from V and 2 bases from J, the junction contained 8 bases not matched to a gene. The CDR3 covers 16 residues. Germline V gene lookup returns CDR1 SGHRS and CDR2 YFSETQ. CDR3 in amino acids: CASSITAGGPGNTIYF. In DNA form, the CDR3 reads TGCGCCAGCAGCATAACAGCAGGGGGCCCTGGAAACACCATATATTTT.

CDR3 in DNA: TGTGCCATCAGCAGCCTTGGACAGCGAGATAATTCACCCCTCCACTTT. Its translation: CAISSLGQRDNSPLHF. The gene calls are TRBV10-3 and TRBJ1-6, with a tentative D call TRBD1 (6 bases). Germline CDR1 is ENHRY and CDR2 is SYGVKD. The CDR3 is made up of 16 amino acids. The V and J ends lost 6 bases and 5 bases respectively, with 17 bases between them.

This clone was seen once. This chain joins TRBV6-5 and TRBJ2-2, with TRBD2 matching over 7 bases. There are 13 residues in the CDR3. With 6 bases clipped from V and 5 bases from J, the junction kept 3 bases outside the gene matches. Germline V gives CDR1 MNHEY, CDR2 SVGAGI. The CDR3 reads CASRGSGTGELFF. In nucleotides, the CDR3 is TGTGCCAGCAGGGGTAGCGGGACCGGGGAGCTGTTTTTT.

This sequence joins TRBV10-1 and TRBJ2-7; the D is unclear. V dropped 2 bases and J dropped 3 bases, with 5 bases sitting between them. The CDR3 runs to 12 residues. Germline V gene lookup returns CDR1 WNHNN and CDR2 SYGVQD (reference sequence). CDR3 in DNA: TGCGCCAGCAGTGAGGGCGACTACGAGCAGTACTTC. Its protein is CASSEGDYEQYF.

The rearrangement uses TRBV24-1 and TRBJ1-5, with a tentative D call TRBD1 (5 bases). The CDR3 runs to 15 residues. The germline V gene has CDR1 KGHDR and CDR2 SFDVKD. The V gene lost 5 bases and the J gene lost 2 bases, with 12 bases spanning the gap. For the CDR3, the DNA is TGTGCCACCAGTGCCCAGGGCAGGGGCAATCAGCCCCAGCATTTT. Protein product: CATSAQGRGNQPQHF.

The V call is TRBV28, the J call TRBJ1-3; D is ambiguous. The V gene's germline CDR1 is MDHEN and CDR2 SYDVKM. CDR3 size: 15 residues. Trimming stripped 4 bases from V and 0 bases from J, with 10 bases between. CDR3 in amino acids: CASSSDGNSGNTIYF. The CDR3, as DNA: TGTGCCAGCAGTTCCGACGGAAACTCTGGAAACACCATATATTTT.

This clone occurred once. The rearrangement joins TRBV30 to TRBJ2-3, with D tentatively TRBD2 (6 bases). Germline loops: CDR1 GTSNPN, CDR2 SVGIG (reference sequence). This CDR3 spans 14 amino acids. Trimming took 3 bases from V and 0 from J, leaving 10 bases between them. The CDR3 region has the DNA TGTGCCTGGAGGGTGGGGACTAGCACAGATACGCAGTATTTT. Its translation is CAWRVGTSTDTQYF.

The chain recombines TRBV2 with TRBJ2-2; 7 bases fit TRBD2. This CDR3 has 13 residues. Germline-derived CDR1 and CDR2 are SNHLY and FYNNEI. The trim removed 10 bases at V and 2 bases at J, leaving 4 bases unmatched. In nucleotides, the CDR3 is TGTGCCACCCGGGACTATAACACCGGGGAGCTGTTTTTT. This codes for CATRDYNTGELFF. Looking up the rest from reference TRBV2 and TRBJ2-2 gives the full variable domain: EPEVTQTPSHQVTQMGQEVILRCVPISNHLYFYWYRQILGQKVEFLVSFYNNEISEKSEIFDDQFSVERPDGSNFTLKIRSTKLEDSAMYFCATRDYNTGELFFGEGSRLTVL.

J is TRBJ2-1 and V is TRBV3-1 (or the pseudogene TRBV3-2); possibly TRBD1 or TRBD2 for D (6 bases each). The CDR3 spans 18 residues. V was cut by 0 bases and J by 7 bases, with 22 bases left in between. Per the germline V gene, CDR1 is LGHDT and CDR2 is YNNKEL (reference sequence). CDR3 sequence (DNA): TGTGCCAGCAGCCAAGATCGTTTTGGGGGGCCCGATACGAATGAGCAGTTCTTC. Residues: CASSQDRFGGPDTNEQFF.